This note documents a single T cell receptor (beta chain) sequence. It lacks a known antigen. Within one base of it there is no much larger clone, and no base qualities were kept. Sorted unstimulated T cells and proliferating T cells recovered from mixed lymphocyte reactions were subjected to TCRbeta CDR3 sequencing. Fresh whole blood from ten HLA-typed healthy donors was used as the source from which PBMCs were isolated. To map where alloreactive clones came from, unstimulated CD4+ regulatory T cells were FACS-sorted. The sample originates from a study of siplizumab effects on memory and regulatory T cells (dated by TCRdb to about 2019). Describing the broader study: The study examined how the anti-CD2 antibody siplizumab affects alloreactive T-cell subsets in allogeneic mixed lymphocyte reactions built from human PBMCs.

The library relied on the immunoSEQ multiplex PCR assay. Each sample had about 10^5 TCR templates assayed by the deep sequencing platform. Genomic DNA extracted from sorted T cells was used for TCRbeta CDR3 sequencing. Concerning the study's data processing: The R programming language was used for the clonal analysis of the TCRbeta CDR3 data. Comparing unstimulated samples against CFSE-low samples taken after the reaction was how alloreactive CD4+ and CD8+ clones were defined. By matching sequences to the repertoires of sorted unstimulated Treg and non-Treg cells, each alloreactive CD4+ clone was assigned a regulatory or non-regulatory origin. The table was pulled from immuneACCESS by TCRdb, which kept in-frame rearrangements only. Such tables lose some clones; where checked, under half of the loss comes from unresolved V genes, and the rest has no known cause. From that table come the V and J calls and clone size; the DNA was used to work out D and trimming. The sample table shows around 100,000 clones, and approximately 93% are seen once. The ten largest clonotypes hold approximately 0.67% of the sample.

Broad study findings and their caveats: Among mappable alloreactive CD4+ clones, an average Treg-derived fraction of 68.8% was observed with siplizumab, compared with more than 25% in control reactions. Siplizumab significantly reduced the cumulative frequency of alloreactive sequences traceable to unstimulated CD4+ memory T cells. Because sequences below about 10^-5 frequency were poorly captured, only a minor fraction of alloreactive clones could be mapped to unstimulated subsets. Roughly 80-95% of proliferating CD4+ or CD8+ clones could not be assigned a naive or memory phenotype. Whether proliferating Tregs from siplizumab cultures actually had suppressive function was not functionally confirmed. Compared with memory T cells, unstimulated naive T cells appeared more diverse, and naive cells seemed to make a substantial contribution to the alloresponse.

The germline V gene (reference sequence) yields SGHKS for CDR1 and YYEKEE for CDR2. The germline ends are 15 bases apart after V is trimmed by 0 bases and J by 5 bases. Counted from cysteine to phenylalanine, this CDR3 has 15 amino acids. Of all the DNA, just the CDR3 is kept, 45 bases in frame from base 1. Material for sequencing was Tregs sorted from blood. The source is a human donor in good health. The chain is assembled from TRBV5-5 and TRBJ2-7; possibly the D gene is TRBD2, per 5 matching bases. The CDR3 has the sequence CASSLVFSGMDEQYF. The DNA sequence is given as TGTGCCAGCAGCTTGGTTTTTTCCGGGATGGACGAGCAGTACTTC.